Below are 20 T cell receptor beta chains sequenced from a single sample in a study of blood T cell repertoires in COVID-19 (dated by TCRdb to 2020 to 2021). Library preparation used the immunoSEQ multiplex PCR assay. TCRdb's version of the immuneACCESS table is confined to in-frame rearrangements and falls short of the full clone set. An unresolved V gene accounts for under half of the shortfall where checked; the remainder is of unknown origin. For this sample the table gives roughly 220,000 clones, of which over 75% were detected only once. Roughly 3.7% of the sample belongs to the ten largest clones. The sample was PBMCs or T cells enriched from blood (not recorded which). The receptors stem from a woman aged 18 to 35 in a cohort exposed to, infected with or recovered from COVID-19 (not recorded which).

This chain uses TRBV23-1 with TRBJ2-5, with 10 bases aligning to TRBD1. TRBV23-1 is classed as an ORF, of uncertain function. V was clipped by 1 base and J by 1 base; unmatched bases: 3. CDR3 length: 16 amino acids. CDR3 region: CASSQWGTGVQETQYF. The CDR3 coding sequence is TGCGCCAGCAGTCAATGGGGGACAGGGGTCCAAGAGACCCAGTACTTC.

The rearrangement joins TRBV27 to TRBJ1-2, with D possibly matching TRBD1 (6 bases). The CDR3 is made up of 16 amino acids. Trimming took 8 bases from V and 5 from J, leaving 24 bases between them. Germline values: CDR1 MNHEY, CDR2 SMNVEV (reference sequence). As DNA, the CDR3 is TGTGCCAGCGCCAAGAGCAGGACAGAAGTGGGATATGGCTACACCTTC. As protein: CASAKSRTEVGYGYTF.

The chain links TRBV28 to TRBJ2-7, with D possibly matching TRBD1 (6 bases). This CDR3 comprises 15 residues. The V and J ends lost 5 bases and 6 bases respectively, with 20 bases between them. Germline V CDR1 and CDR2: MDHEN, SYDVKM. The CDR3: CASSTPGTKTGEQYF. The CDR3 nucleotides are TGTGCCAGCAGTACTCCCGGGACAAAAACGGGCGAGCAGTACTTC.

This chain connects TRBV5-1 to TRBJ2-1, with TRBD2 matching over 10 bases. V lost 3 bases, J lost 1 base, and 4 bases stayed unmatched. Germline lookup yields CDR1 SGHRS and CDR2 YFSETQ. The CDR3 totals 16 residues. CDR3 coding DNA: TGCGCCAGCAGCTCCCTAGCGGGAGATTCCTACAATGAGCAGTTCTTC. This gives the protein CASSSLAGDSYNEQFF.

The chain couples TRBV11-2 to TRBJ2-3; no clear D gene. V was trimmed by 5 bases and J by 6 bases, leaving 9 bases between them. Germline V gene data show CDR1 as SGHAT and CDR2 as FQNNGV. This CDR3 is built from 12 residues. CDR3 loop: CASSPLFDTQYF. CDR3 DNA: TGTGCCAGCAGCCCACTATTCGATACGCAGTATTTT.

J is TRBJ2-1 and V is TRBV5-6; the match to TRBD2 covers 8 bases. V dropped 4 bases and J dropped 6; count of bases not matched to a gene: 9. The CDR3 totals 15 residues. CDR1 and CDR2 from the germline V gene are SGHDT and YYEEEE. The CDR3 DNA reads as TGTGCCAGCAGCATACCGGGACTAGATGGCAATGAGCAGTTCTTC. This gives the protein CASSIPGLDGNEQFF.

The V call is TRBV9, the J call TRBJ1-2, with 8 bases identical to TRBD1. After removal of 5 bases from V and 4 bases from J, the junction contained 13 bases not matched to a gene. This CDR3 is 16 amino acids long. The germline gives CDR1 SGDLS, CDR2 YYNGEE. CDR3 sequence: CASSVTGVPPAYGYTF. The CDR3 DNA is TGTGCCAGCAGTGTGACAGGGGTCCCCCCCGCCTATGGCTACACCTTC.

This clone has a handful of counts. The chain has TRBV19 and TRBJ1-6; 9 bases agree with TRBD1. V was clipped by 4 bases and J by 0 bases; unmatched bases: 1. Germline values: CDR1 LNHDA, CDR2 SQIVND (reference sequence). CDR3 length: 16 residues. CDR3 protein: CASSTGQGSYNSPLHF. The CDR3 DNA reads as TGTGCCAGTAGTACGGGACAGGGCTCCTATAATTCACCCCTCCACTTT.

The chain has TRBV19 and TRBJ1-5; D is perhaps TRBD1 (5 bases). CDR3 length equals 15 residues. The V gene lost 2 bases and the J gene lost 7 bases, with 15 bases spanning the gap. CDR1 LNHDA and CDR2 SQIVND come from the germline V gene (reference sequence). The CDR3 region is CASSIQGSAGQPQHF. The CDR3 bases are TGTGCCAGTAGTATACAGGGATCGGCGGGGCAGCCCCAGCATTTT.

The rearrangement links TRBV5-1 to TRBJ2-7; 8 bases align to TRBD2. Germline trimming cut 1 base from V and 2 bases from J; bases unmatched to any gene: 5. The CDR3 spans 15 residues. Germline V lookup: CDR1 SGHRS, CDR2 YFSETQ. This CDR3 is CASSLIAGTTYEQYF. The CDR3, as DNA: TGCGCCAGCAGCTTGATAGCGGGGACGACCTACGAGCAGTACTTC.

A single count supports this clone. The CDR3 DNA reads as TGTGCCAGCCAAACACAGGGGGGTAACACCGGGGAGCTGTTTTTT. Translating it yields CASQTQGGNTGELFF. This sequence joins TRBV2 and TRBJ2-2, with 8 bases identical to TRBD1. Germline V gene lookup returns CDR1 SNHLY and CDR2 FYNNEI. CDR3 length: 15 residues. V lost 8 bases to trimming and J lost 2 bases; unmatched junction nucleotides: 7.

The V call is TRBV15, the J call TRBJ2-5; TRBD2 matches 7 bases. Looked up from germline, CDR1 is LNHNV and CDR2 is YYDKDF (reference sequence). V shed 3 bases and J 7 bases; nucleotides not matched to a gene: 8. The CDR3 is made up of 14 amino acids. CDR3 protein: CATSRGGPQVTQYF. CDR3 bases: TGTGCCACCAGCAGGGGAGGGCCCCAGGTGACCCAGTACTTC.

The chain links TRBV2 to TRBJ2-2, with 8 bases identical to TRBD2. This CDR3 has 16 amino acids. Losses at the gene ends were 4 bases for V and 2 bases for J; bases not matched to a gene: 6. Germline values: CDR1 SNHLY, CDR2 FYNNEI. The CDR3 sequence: CASSGPGGLNTGELFF. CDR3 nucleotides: TGTGCCAGCAGTGGTCCGGGGGGGCTAAACACCGGGGAGCTGTTTTTT.

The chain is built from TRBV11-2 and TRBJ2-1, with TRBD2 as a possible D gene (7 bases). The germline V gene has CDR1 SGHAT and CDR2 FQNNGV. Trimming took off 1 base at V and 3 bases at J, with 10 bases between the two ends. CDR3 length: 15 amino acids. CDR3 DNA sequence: TGTGCCAGCAGCTTAGGGGGGGGCGTCTACAATGAGCAGTTCTTC. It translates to CASSLGGGVYNEQFF.

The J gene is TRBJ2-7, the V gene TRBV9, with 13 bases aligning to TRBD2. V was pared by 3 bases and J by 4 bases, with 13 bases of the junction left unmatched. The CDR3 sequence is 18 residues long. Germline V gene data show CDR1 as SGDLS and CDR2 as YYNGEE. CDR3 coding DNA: TGTGCCAGCAGCGCCGGACTAGCGGGAGAGAGGATTGGGTACGAGCAGTACTTC. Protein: CASSAGLAGERIGYEQYF.

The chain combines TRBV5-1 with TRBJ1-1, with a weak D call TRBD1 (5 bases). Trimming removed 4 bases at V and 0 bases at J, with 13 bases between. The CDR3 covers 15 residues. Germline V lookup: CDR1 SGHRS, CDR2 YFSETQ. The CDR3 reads CASSPPGGVNTEAFF. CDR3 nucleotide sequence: TGCGCCAGCAGCCCCCCCGGAGGGGTGAACACTGAAGCTTTCTTT.

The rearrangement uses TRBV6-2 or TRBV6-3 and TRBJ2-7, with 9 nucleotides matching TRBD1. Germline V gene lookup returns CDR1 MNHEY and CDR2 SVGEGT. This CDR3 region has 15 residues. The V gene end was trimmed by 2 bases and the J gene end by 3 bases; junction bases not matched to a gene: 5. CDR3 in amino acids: CASSYDGTGYYEQYF. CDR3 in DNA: TGTGCCAGCAGTTACGACGGGACAGGGTACTACGAGCAGTACTTC.

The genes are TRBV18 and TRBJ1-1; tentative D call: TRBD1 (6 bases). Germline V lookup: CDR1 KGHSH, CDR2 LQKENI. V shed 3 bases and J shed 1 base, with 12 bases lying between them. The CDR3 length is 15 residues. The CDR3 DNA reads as TGTGCCAGCTCACCCCGCGAACAGGGGAACACTGAAGCTTTCTTT. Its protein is CASSPREQGNTEAFF.

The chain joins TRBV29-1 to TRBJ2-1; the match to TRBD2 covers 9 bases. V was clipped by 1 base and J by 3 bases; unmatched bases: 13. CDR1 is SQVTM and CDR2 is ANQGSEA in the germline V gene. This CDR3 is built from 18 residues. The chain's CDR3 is CSVEAWLAGRNDYNEQFF. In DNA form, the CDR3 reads TGCAGCGTTGAAGCATGGCTAGCGGGAAGGAATGACTACAATGAGCAGTTCTTC.

CDR3 coding DNA: TGTGCCGGCAACTCACAGGGATTCTATGGCTACACCTTC. Translation gives CAGNSQGFYGYTF. The chain has TRBV30 and TRBJ1-2; tentative D call: TRBD1 (6 bases). The CDR3 is 13 residues long. Between the trimmed V and J ends, which lost 8 bases and 4 bases, there was a span of 17 bases. The V gene's germline CDR1 is GTSNPN and CDR2 SVGIG (reference sequence).